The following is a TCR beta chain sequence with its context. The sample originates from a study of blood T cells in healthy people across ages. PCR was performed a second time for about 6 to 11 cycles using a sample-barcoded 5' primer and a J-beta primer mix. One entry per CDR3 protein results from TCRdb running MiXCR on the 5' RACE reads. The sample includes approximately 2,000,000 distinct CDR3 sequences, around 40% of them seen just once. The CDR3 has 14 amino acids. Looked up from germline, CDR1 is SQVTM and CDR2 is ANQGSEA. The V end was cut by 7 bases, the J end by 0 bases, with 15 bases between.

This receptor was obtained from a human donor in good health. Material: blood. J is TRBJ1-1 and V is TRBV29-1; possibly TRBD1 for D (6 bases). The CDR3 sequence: CSAPDSRLNTEAFF. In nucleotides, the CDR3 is TGCAGCGCCCCGGACAGCCGCCTGAACACTGAAGCTTTCTTT.